This T cell receptor (beta chain) came from a study of cytomegalovirus exposure and HLA in healthy donors. Germline V lookup: CDR1 KGHSH, CDR2 LQKENI. This CDR3 region has 13 residues. With 0 bases removed from V and 8 bases from J, the gap between germline ends came to 10 bases. Primers: 60 Vbeta forward and 13 Jbeta reverse. Clones were read by immunoSEQ multiplex PCR, and TCRdb kept only the in-frame ones, dropping some. The repertoire holds approximately 110,000 clones, with 76% as singletons. Sequenced sample: PBMCs. This receptor was taken from a man in his forties in good health and CMV-seropositive. The chain couples TRBV18 to TRBJ1-2, with D tentatively TRBD1 (5 bases). The CDR3 DNA is TGTGCCAGCTCACCACCCCCAGGGCGAGGCTACACCTTC. It specifies CASSPPPGRGYTF.